Listed below are T cell receptor beta chains from one sample, sequenced in a study of vaccination and CD4 T cells after COVID-19. Their recognized antigens are unknown. TCRdb re-analysed the PCR reads in MiXCR, keeping a single row per CDR3 protein. The sample carries around 9,600 distinct CDR3 sequences, 51% recorded once. The sample taken for sequencing was CD4+ T cells from blood, cultured in vitro. Receptor source: a human donor who had recovered from COVID-19. CDR3s include the opening cysteine and the closing phenylalanine or tryptophan. Fields, in order: J gene, clone size, V gene, CDR3 length, D gene, CDR3 DNA, CDR3 protein. D genes are given only for firm matches. Size is stated for part of the rows, as once, few or many counts, or as a class when the clone is expanded.

J gene: TRBJ1-6
clone size: NA
V gene: TRBV19
CDR3 length: 14
D gene: NA
CDR3 DNA: TGTGCCAGTCGAACAGGGTATTTGAATTCACCCCTCCACTTT
CDR3 protein: CASRTGYLNSPLHF

J gene: TRBJ1-5
clone size: few
V gene: TRBV19
CDR3 length: 13
D gene: TRBD1
CDR3 DNA: TGTGCCAGCGACAGGGGCCGGAATCAGCCCCAGCATTTT
CDR3 protein: CASDRGRNQPQHF

J gene: TRBJ2-3
clone size: NA
V gene: TRBV27
CDR3 length: 15
D gene: TRBD1
CDR3 DNA: TGTGCCACCTACCCGGGGGGACAGGGTATGGATACGCAGTATTTT
CDR3 protein: CATYPGGQGMDTQYF

J gene: TRBJ2-3
clone size: NA
V gene: TRBV2
CDR3 length: 14
D gene: NA
CDR3 DNA: TGTGCCAGCAGTGTCCTAGCGAGCACAGATACGCAGTATTTT
CDR3 protein: CASSVLASTDTQYF

J gene: TRBJ1-5
clone size: NA
V gene: TRBV18
CDR3 length: 15
D gene: NA
CDR3 DNA: TGTGCCAGCTCACCAGGGACGGGGACGGGTCAGCCCCAGCATTTT
CDR3 protein: CASSPGTGTGQPQHF

J gene: TRBJ1-1
clone size: few
V gene: TRBV11-3
CDR3 length: 16
D gene: TRBD1
CDR3 DNA: TGTGCCAGCAGCTTAGGGGGGACAGGGGGTCATGTTGAAGCTTTCTTT
CDR3 protein: CASSLGGTGGHVEAFF

J gene: TRBJ1-1
clone size: once
V gene: TRBV19
CDR3 length: 13
D gene: NA
CDR3 DNA: TGTGCCAGTAGTACCGCGGTGAACACTGAAGCTTTCTTT
CDR3 protein: CASSTAVNTEAFF

J gene: TRBJ2-5
clone size: NA
V gene: TRBV29-1
CDR3 length: 12
D gene: TRBD1
CDR3 DNA: TGCAGCGTCCGACAGGGGAGGGAGACCCAGTACTTC
CDR3 protein: CSVRQGRETQYF

J gene: TRBJ2-1
clone size: NA
V gene: TRBV7-2
CDR3 length: 13
D gene: NA
CDR3 DNA: TGTGCCAGCAGCTTAAATAGCTGGAATGAGCAGTTCTTC
CDR3 protein: CASSLNSWNEQFF

J gene: TRBJ1-2
clone size: NA
V gene: TRBV7-9
CDR3 length: 13
D gene: TRBD1
CDR3 DNA: TGTGCCAGCAGCCTCGGGACAGCTATGGGCTACACCTTC
CDR3 protein: CASSLGTAMGYTF

J gene: TRBJ2-1
clone size: NA
V gene: TRBV7-8
CDR3 length: 16
D gene: TRBD2
CDR3 DNA: TGTGCCAGCAGCTTAAATAGCGGGGGAAACGCCTATGAGCAGTTCTTC
CDR3 protein: CASSLNSGGNAYEQFF

J gene: TRBJ1-6
clone size: once
V gene: TRBV30
CDR3 length: 16
D gene: NA
CDR3 DNA: TGTGCCTGGAGCACGATAAACAGGGCGTCGAATTCACCCCTCCACTTT
CDR3 protein: CAWSTINRASNSPLHF

J gene: TRBJ2-2
clone size: few
V gene: TRBV19
CDR3 length: 16
D gene: TRBD2
CDR3 DNA: TGTGCCAGTAGTATAGCCGGCGGGAGGAGGTTCGGGGAGCTGTTTTTT
CDR3 protein: CASSIAGGRRFGELFF

J gene: TRBJ1-2
clone size: NA
V gene: TRBV27
CDR3 length: 14
D gene: NA
CDR3 DNA: TGTGCCAGCAGTCGGGGCCAGTGGGGCTATGGCTACACCTTC
CDR3 protein: CASSRGQWGYGYTF

J gene: TRBJ1-5
clone size: NA
V gene: TRBV19
CDR3 length: 14
D gene: NA
CDR3 DNA: TGTGCCAGCGAACCGGGACGGGGCAATCAGCCCCAGCATTTT
CDR3 protein: CASEPGRGNQPQHF

J gene: TRBJ1-5
clone size: NA
V gene: TRBV24-1
CDR3 length: 14
D gene: NA
CDR3 DNA: TGTGCCACCAGTGATTTGAGGGCGGATCAGCCCCAGCATTTT
CDR3 protein: CATSDLRADQPQHF

J gene: TRBJ2-4
clone size: few
V gene: TRBV20-1
CDR3 length: 18
D gene: NA
CDR3 DNA: TGCAGTGCTAGAGATATTAGGAGGGACCCCGTCGCCAAAAACATTCAGTACTTC
CDR3 protein: CSARDIRRDPVAKNIQYF

J gene: TRBJ2-6
clone size: NA
V gene: TRBV6-1
CDR3 length: 13
D gene: NA
CDR3 DNA: TGTGCCAGCAGCTCTTACGGGGCCAACGTCCTGACTTTC
CDR3 protein: CASSSYGANVLTF

J gene: TRBJ1-1
clone size: hyperexpanded
V gene: TRBV7-9
CDR3 length: 14
D gene: NA
CDR3 DNA: TGTGCCAGCAGCTTTCCGGGGCAGAGGACTGAAGCTTTCTTT
CDR3 protein: CASSFPGQRTEAFF

J gene: TRBJ1-2
clone size: NA
V gene: TRBV12-3/TRBV12-4
CDR3 length: 14
D gene: TRBD1
CDR3 DNA: TGTGCCAGCACCAGAGAGGACAGGAGAAATGGCTACACCTTC
CDR3 protein: CASTREDRRNGYTF

J gene: TRBJ2-2
clone size: few
V gene: TRBV20-1
CDR3 length: 14
D gene: TRBD1
CDR3 DNA: TGCAGTGCACCCGGACAGGGGGCAACCGGGGAGCTGTTTTTT
CDR3 protein: CSAPGQGATGELFF

J gene: TRBJ1-1
clone size: few
V gene: TRBV7-9
CDR3 length: 14
D gene: NA
CDR3 DNA: TGTGCCAGCAGCCGAAAACAGGGGAACACTGAAGCTTTCTTT
CDR3 protein: CASSRKQGNTEAFF

J gene: TRBJ1-5
clone size: NA
V gene: TRBV6-1
CDR3 length: 14
D gene: NA
CDR3 DNA: TGTGCCAGCAGGTCCCGGGCCGGCCATCAGCCCCAGCATTTT
CDR3 protein: CASRSRAGHQPQHF

J gene: TRBJ2-5
clone size: NA
V gene: TRBV7-2
CDR3 length: 16
D gene: TRBD2
CDR3 DNA: TGTGCCAGCAGCTTAGGGGGGGCAGCGGGGGTGCAGACCCAGTACTTC
CDR3 protein: CASSLGGAAGVQTQYF

J gene: TRBJ2-2
clone size: few
V gene: TRBV19
CDR3 length: 18
D gene: TRBD2
CDR3 DNA: TGTGCCAGTAGTATAGAGTCTAGCGGGGGGCCAAGGGCCGGGGAGCTGTTTTTT
CDR3 protein: CASSIESSGGPRAGELFF

J gene: TRBJ2-5
clone size: NA
V gene: TRBV30
CDR3 length: 12
D gene: NA
CDR3 DNA: TGTGCCTGGAGTTCAGGAAGCGAGACCCAGTACTTC
CDR3 protein: CAWSSGSETQYF

J gene: TRBJ1-4
clone size: NA
V gene: TRBV25-1
CDR3 length: 15
D gene: NA
CDR3 DNA: TGTGCCAGCAGTGAAGCAGGGGCAACTAATGAAAAACTGTTTTTT
CDR3 protein: CASSEAGATNEKLFF

J gene: TRBJ2-2
clone size: NA
V gene: TRBV7-3
CDR3 length: 13
D gene: NA
CDR3 DNA: TGTGCCAGCAGCTCACCCAGCACCGGGGAGCTGTTTTTT
CDR3 protein: CASSSPSTGELFF

J gene: TRBJ2-2
clone size: NA
V gene: TRBV23-1
CDR3 length: 19
D gene: TRBD1
CDR3 DNA: TGCGCCAGCAGTCATCCCTCCGGGACAGGGGGCGAGTACACCGGGGAGCTGTTTTTT
CDR3 protein: CASSHPSGTGGEYTGELFF

J gene: TRBJ1-2
clone size: few
V gene: TRBV2
CDR3 length: 13
D gene: NA
CDR3 DNA: TGTGCCAGCAATGATCCAGGAGGCTATGGCTACACCTTC
CDR3 protein: CASNDPGGYGYTF

J gene: TRBJ2-1
clone size: NA
V gene: TRBV20-1
CDR3 length: 14
D gene: TRBD1
CDR3 DNA: TGCAGTGCCATCAGGGGGCAGGCCTACAATGAGCAGTTCTTC
CDR3 protein: CSAIRGQAYNEQFF

J gene: TRBJ2-1
clone size: NA
V gene: TRBV11-2
CDR3 length: 13
D gene: TRBD1
CDR3 DNA: TGTGCCAGCAGCCGGACAGGATACAATGAGCAGTTCTTC
CDR3 protein: CASSRTGYNEQFF

J gene: TRBJ2-5
clone size: NA
V gene: TRBV7-2
CDR3 length: 15
D gene: NA
CDR3 DNA: TGTGCCAGCAGCCCCGCGGGACTCATCCAAGAGACCCAGTACTTC
CDR3 protein: CASSPAGLIQETQYF

J gene: TRBJ2-5
clone size: NA
V gene: TRBV27
CDR3 length: 19
D gene: NA
CDR3 DNA: TGTGCCAGCAGTTTATCGGACCCGGGGCAGTCTAGCTCCCAAGAGACCCAGTACTTC
CDR3 protein: CASSLSDPGQSSSQETQYF